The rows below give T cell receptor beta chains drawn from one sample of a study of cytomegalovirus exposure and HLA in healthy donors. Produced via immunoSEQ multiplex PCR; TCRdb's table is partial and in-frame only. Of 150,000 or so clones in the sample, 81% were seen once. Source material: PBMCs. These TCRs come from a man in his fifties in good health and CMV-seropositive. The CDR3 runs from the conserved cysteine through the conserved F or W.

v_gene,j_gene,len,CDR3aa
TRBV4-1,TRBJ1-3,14,CASSQQVSGNTIYF
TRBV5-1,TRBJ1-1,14,CASSLIRQGTEAFF
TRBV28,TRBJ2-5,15,CASSLQRTSVETQYF
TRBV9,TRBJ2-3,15,CASSVEGVSTDTQYF
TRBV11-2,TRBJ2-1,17,CASSPRLAGGFTNEQFF
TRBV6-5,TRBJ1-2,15,CASSALLNRDPGYTF
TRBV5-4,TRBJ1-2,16,CASSSRTGMGPYGYTF
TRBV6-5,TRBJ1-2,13,CASSYYQGSGYTF
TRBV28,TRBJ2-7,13,CASHSGRAYEQYF
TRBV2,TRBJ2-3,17,CASSERLAGTRGDTQYF
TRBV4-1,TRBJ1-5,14,CASSPDRGDQPQHF
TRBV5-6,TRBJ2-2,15,CASSFVAGDTGELFF
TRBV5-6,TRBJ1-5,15,CASSLGGARSQPQHF
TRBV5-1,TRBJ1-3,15,CASSSAGWSGNTIYF
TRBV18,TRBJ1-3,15,CASSPTGSAGNTIYF
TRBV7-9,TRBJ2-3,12,CASSLGRDTQYF
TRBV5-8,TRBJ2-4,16,CASSVGQILTKNIQYF
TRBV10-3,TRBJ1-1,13,CAISDGGIREAFF
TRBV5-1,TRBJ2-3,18,CASRTGTSGSGGTDTQYF
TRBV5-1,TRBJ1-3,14,CASSLAGDGNTIYF
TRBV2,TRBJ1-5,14,CASSVERGNQPQHF
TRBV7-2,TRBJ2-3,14,CASSFSGSADTQYF
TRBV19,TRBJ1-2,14,CASKDSSITALNTF
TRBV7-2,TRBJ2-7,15,CASSSRTSGSLEQYF
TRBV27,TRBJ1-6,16,CASSLFLGGNGSPLHF
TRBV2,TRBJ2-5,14,CASSERGDGETQYF
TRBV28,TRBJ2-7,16,CASTRGWAGSVYEQYF
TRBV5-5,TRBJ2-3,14,CASSWTVGADTQYF
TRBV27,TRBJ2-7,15,CASSRPHRGLDEQYF
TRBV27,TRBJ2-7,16,CASSLSGLIEGNEQYF
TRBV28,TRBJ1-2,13,CASRRQGNYGYTF
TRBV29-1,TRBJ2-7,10,CSVRDYEQYF
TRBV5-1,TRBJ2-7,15,CASSLDRGGLGEQYF
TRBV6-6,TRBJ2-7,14,CASRETSGIYEQYF
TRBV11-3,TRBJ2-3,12,CASSSSGDTQYF
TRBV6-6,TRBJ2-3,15,CASTSGTSNTDTQYF
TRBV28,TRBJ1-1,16,CASSLSHRGTSTEAFF